This note documents a single T cell receptor beta chain sequence. What it binds is not known. Germline lookup yields CDR1 MGHRA and CDR2 YSYEKL. The V and J ends lost 3 bases and 2 bases respectively, with 20 bases between them. CDR3 length equals 17 residues. Using immunoSEQ multiplex PCR, the repertoire was profiled, and TCRdb retains in-frame clones only, with some absent. The table shows around 4,000 clones, with around 93% occurring only once. This sample stems from a study of T cell clonotyping in hematopoietic cell transplantation. Points from the study as a whole: Broader posttransplant TCR repertoire diversity was predicted by graft donor and pretransplant recipient Inverse Simpson Index values. Without cell sorting, CD4 versus CD8 contributions remain unresolved. After transplant, recipient diversity fell while pathologically expanded clonotypes grew through day 180.

This TCR was recovered from a male patient aged 45-59 years who had an allogeneic stem cell transplant from a related donor, so the T cells may come from the graft donor. Some clones in this sample may be carry-over from other donors' samples. J is TRBJ2-7 and V is TRBV4-1; tentatively, D is TRBD1 or TRBD2 (5 bases each). The specimen comprised PBMCs, sampled 30 days after allogeneic stem cell transplant. The CDR3 loop reads CASSHSTGTENPYEQYF. The DNA of the CDR3 is TGCGCCAGCAGCCATTCGACCGGGACCGAAAACCCCTACGAGCAGTACTTC.